The TCR beta chain under discussion was sequenced for a study of T cell clonotyping in hematopoietic cell transplantation (dated by TCRdb to the early 2020s). Context from the whole study: A total of 110 to 150 blood samples were gathered in the study from 30 to 40 consecutive transplant recipients along with their related donors. Patient recruitment ran from 2015 to early 2017, and follow-up continued until late 2020 or death. Overall study results and their limits: Inverse Simpson Index values from donors and from recipients before transplant predicted broader TCR repertoire diversity after transplant. A decrease in recipient TCR diversity was observed after transplant, and a progressive increase in pathologically expanded clonotypes was seen from day 30 to day 180. Sample size was limited, and cells were not sorted, so CD4 and CD8 repertoire contributions could not be separated. Just a small fraction of recipient repertoires overlapped with donor repertoires, and more than 95% appeared de novo at the given depth.

For this clone: Its antigen specificity is not known. No base-level quality is on record; no much larger clone is a single base apart.

The immunoSEQ assay, a bias-controlled multiplex PCR with V- and J-specific primers, was used to amplify TCR beta CDR3 regions from genomic DNA. In a second PCR step, the CDR3 amplicons were tagged with a proprietary barcode plus Illumina adapter sequences. An Illumina MiSeq instrument was used for sequencing of the CDR3 libraries. In the authors' own workflow: Export and quality control were performed with immunoSEQ Analyzer 3.0, and downstream analyses were performed with R Bioconductor and Immunarch. Only productive rearrangements within the normalized downsampled data set were used in the calculation of repertoire metrics. In the normalized cohort, clonotypes with more than 5 templates were defined as pathologically expanded. The Inverse Simpson Index served as the measure of repertoire diversity. The non-normalized data set was used for CMV-specificity analyses so that all clonotypes could be captured. Not all clones reach the TCRdb copy of this immuneACCESS table, which keeps in-frame sequences only. Checked studies attribute under half of the gap to unresolved V genes and leave the rest unexplained. Clonal size and the V and J genes are those of that table, whereas D and trimming came from the DNA. The sample records 30,000 to 45,000 clones, about 87% of which are singletons. The ten largest account for over 1.5% of the sample.

For TCR beta sequencing, blood samples came from the related transplant donors. Using Nuclei Lysis Solution, genomic DNA was extracted from unfractionated peripheral blood mononuclear cells that were either fresh or cryopreserved. CDR1 and CDR2, looked up from the germline V gene (reference sequence), are GTSNPN and SVGIG. Taken from cysteine to phenylalanine, the CDR3 has 12 residues. Only CDR3 DNA remains: 36 bases, in frame from the first base. Deletion took 2 bases off V and 7 bases off J, with a span of 8 bases between the germline ends. The TCR originated in a woman in her 40s in good health. Some clones in this sample may be carry-over from other donors' samples. Here the chain combines TRBV30 and TRBJ2-2; the D gene is perhaps TRBD2, on 6 matching bases. The source material was peripheral blood mononuclear cells. In nucleotide form, the sequence is TGTGCCTGGAGTAGGGGAGGCGGGGAGCTGTTTTTT. Its protein reads: CAWSRGGGELFF.